The 10 T cell receptor beta chains reported below all come from one sample, sequenced in a study of human T cells and chemical hapten exposure. MiXCR, applied by TCRdb to the RACE reads, yields one record per CDR3 protein. The sample contains some 74,000 distinct CDR3 sequences, roughly 15% of which appear only once. Sample time point: pre-sensitization, week 0. Treatment noted: therapeutic diphenylcyclopropenone sensitization with weekly scalp DPC. Material: whole blood, obtained in connection with sensitization to the hapten diphenylcyclopropenone (DPC). These receptors all stem from a woman aged 50 to 60 with alopecia areata. Some clones in this sample may be carry-over from other donors' samples.

There are many counts of this clonotype. The chain joins TRBV29-1 to TRBJ2-5; D is possibly TRBD2 (5 bases). CDR1 is SQVTM, CDR2 ANQGSEA, per germline. Deletions cut 5 bases from V and 2 bases from J, with 12 bases between. This CDR3 contains 13 residues. CDR3 sequence: CSVTGSLQETQYF. CDR3 nucleotide sequence: TGCAGCGTTACGGGGTCCCTTCAAGAGACCCAGTACTTC. Combining the CDR3 with reference TRBV29-1 and TRBJ2-5 gives the whole variable domain SAVISQKPSRDICQRGTSLTIQCQVDSQVTMMFWYRQQPGQSLTLIATANQGSEATYESGFVIDKFPISRPNLTFSTLTVSNMSPEDSSIYLCSVTGSLQETQYFGPGTRLLVL.

This clonotype was recorded at least ten times. The chain links TRBV7-9 to TRBJ1-1; no clear D. CDR1 SEHNR and CDR2 FQNEAQ come from the germline V gene (reference sequence). The CDR3 is made up of 15 amino acids. V lost 1 base to trimming and J lost 1 base, with 10 bases between them. The CDR3 nucleotides read TGTGCCAGCAGCTTAGTCCCCACCGCGAACACTGAAGCTTTCTTT. As protein: CASSLVPTANTEAFF.

This clonotype was observed a single time. The chain carries TRBV2 and TRBJ2-7, with TRBD2 identical over 10 bases. V trimming: 5 bases; J trimming: 3 bases; junction bases outside the gene matches: 7. The germline CDR1 and CDR2 sequences are SNHLY and FYNNEI. This CDR3 contains 15 residues. CDR3 protein: CASSRLAGGLYEQYF. CDR3 nucleotide sequence: TGTGCCAGCAGTCGATTAGCGGGGGGCCTCTACGAGCAGTACTTC. Looking up the rest from reference TRBV2 and TRBJ2-7 gives the full variable domain: EPEVTQTPSHQVTQMGQEVILRCVPISNHLYFYWYRQILGQKVEFLVSFYNNEISEKSEIFDDQFSVERPDGSNFTLKIRSTKLEDSAMYFCASSRLAGGLYEQYFGPGTRLTVT.

This clonotype counts as medium-sized (0.01 to 0.1%). This chain joins TRBV6-5 and TRBJ2-5; D is perhaps TRBD2 (6 bases). Trimming took off 5 bases at V and 1 base at J, with 8 bases between the two ends. This CDR3 has 13 residues. The V gene's germline CDR1 is MNHEY and CDR2 SVGAGI. This CDR3 is CASSSGPQETQYF. DNA for the CDR3: TGTGCCAGCAGTAGCGGGCCCCAAGAGACCCAGTACTTC.

Only a few counts were recorded for this clonotype. V and J are TRBV12-3 or TRBV12-4 and TRBJ1-1; unclear D gene. V was cut by 6 bases and J by 3 bases, with 8 bases left in between. This CDR3 has 12 amino acids. The CDR3 region is CASSPTDTEAFF. The CDR3 DNA reads as TGTGCCAGCAGCCCCACGGACACTGAAGCTTTCTTT.

The chain uses TRBV2 and TRBJ1-4; D is uncertain. This CDR3 region has 16 residues. The V gene lost 4 bases and the J gene lost 15 bases, with 27 bases spanning the gap. Germline V gene sequence: CDR1 SNHLY, CDR2 FYNNEI. In nucleotides, the CDR3 is TGTGCCAGCAGTGTCCAGAAAGGAGGGCCTTTGGCGTTAATGTTTTTT. It encodes CASSVQKGGPLALMFF.

This clonotype was counted only a few times. The chain combines TRBV18 with TRBJ1-3; D ambiguous. Germline V lookup: CDR1 KGHSH, CDR2 LQKENI. This CDR3 has 14 residues. V was cut by 2 bases and J by 4 bases, with 9 bases left in between. The CDR3 here is CASSPGGSGNTIYF. The CDR3 DNA follows: TGTGCCAGCTCACCAGGAGGGTCCGGAAACACCATATATTTT.

The chain is built from TRBV20-1 and TRBJ2-1; 13 nucleotides line up with TRBD2. This CDR3 comprises 21 residues. Germline CDR1 DFQATT, CDR2 SNEGSKA (reference sequence). V lost 3 bases, J lost 1 base, and 18 bases stayed unmatched. The CDR3: CSASSGTSGETPRRSYNEQFF. In nucleotides, the CDR3 is TGCAGTGCTAGTTCTGGGACTAGCGGGGAGACCCCCAGAAGGTCCTACAATGAGCAGTTCTTC.

This clonotype has just a few counts. The chain uses TRBV5-5 and TRBJ1-1, with D possibly TRBD1 on 5 matching bases. The ends were cut back, 4 bases at V and 2 bases at J, with 12 bases in the middle. CDR3 length equals 14 residues. CDR1 SGHKS and CDR2 YYEKEE come from the germline V gene (reference sequence). The CDR3 protein is CASSQGATNTEAFF. CDR3 sequence (DNA): TGTGCCAGCAGCCAGGGAGCTACCAACACTGAAGCTTTCTTT.

This clonotype showed up many times. J is TRBJ1-3 and V is TRBV20-1; a possible D gene is TRBD1 (5 bases). Germline loops: CDR1 DFQATT, CDR2 SNEGSKA (reference sequence). The V gene lost 4 bases and the J gene lost 6 bases, with 19 bases spanning the gap. This CDR3 contains 15 residues. The CDR3 is CSATVRGALENTIYF. The CDR3 DNA reads as TGCAGTGCTACCGTGCGTGGGGCTCTCGAAAACACCATATATTTT.